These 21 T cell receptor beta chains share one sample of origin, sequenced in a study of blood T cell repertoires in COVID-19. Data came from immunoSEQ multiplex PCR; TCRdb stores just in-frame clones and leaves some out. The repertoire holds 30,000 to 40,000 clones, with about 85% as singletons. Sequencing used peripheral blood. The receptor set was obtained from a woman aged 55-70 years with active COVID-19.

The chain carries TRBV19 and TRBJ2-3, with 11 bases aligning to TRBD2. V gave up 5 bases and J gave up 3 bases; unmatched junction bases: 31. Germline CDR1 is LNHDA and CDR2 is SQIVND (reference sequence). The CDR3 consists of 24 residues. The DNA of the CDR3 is TGTGCCAGTAGTCAACCTCGACCGGGCAGGGTACTAGCGGGAGAAATGATTCCGACAGATACGCAGTATTTT. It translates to CASSQPRPGRVLAGEMIPTDTQYF.

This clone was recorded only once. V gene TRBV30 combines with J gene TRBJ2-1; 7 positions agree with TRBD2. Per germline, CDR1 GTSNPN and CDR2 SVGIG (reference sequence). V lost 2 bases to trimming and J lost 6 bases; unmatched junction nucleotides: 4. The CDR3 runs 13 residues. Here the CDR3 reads CAWSHGTTNEQFF. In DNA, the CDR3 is TGTGCCTGGAGTCACGGGACTACCAATGAGCAGTTCTTC.

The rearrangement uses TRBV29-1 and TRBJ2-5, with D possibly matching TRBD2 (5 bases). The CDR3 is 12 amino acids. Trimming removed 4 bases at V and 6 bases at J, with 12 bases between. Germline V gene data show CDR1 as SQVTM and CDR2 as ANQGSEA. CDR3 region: CSVVEGKKTQYF. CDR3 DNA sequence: TGCAGCGTTGTTGAGGGTAAAAAGACCCAGTACTTC.

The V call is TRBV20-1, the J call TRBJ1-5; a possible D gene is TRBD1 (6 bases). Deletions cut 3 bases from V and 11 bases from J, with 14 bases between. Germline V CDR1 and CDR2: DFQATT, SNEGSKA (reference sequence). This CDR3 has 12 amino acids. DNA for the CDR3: TGCAGTGCTAGTAGGGACACGGGGACCCAGCATTTT. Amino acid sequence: CSASRDTGTQHF.

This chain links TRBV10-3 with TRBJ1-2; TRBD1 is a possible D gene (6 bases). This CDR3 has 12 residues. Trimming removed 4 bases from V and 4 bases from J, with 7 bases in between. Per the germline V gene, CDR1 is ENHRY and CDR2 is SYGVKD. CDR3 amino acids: CAISGTAYGYTF. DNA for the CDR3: TGTGCCATCAGTGGGACAGCCTATGGCTACACCTTC.

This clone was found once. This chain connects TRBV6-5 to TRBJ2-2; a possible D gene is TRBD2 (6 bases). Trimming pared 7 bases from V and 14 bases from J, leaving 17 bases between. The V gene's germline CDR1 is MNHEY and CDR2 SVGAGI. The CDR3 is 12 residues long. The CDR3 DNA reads TGTGCCAGCACTCAGGCTGGGAGGTTCCTGTTTTTT. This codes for CASTQAGRFLFF.

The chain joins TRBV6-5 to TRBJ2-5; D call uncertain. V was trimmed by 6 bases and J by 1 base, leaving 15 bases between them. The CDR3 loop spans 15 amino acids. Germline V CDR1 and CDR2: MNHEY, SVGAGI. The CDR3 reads CASSGGVRIQETQYF. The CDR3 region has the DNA TGTGCCAGCAGCGGTGGTGTGCGTATCCAAGAGACCCAGTACTTC.

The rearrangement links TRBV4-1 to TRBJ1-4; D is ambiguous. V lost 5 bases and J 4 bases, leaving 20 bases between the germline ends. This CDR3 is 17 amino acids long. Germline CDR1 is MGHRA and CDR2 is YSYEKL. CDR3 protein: CASSYGLVGLGNEKLFF. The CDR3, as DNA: TGCGCCAGCAGCTATGGGCTCGTTGGTCTTGGTAATGAAAAACTGTTTTTT.

The chain's CDR3 is CATSTSKREFRNEQFF. CDR3 in DNA: TGTGCCACCAGCACGAGCAAGCGGGAGTTTAGGAATGAGCAGTTCTTC. The chain links TRBV15 to TRBJ2-1; 8 nucleotides line up with TRBD2. Germline CDR1 and CDR2: LNHNV and YYDKDF (reference sequence). J gave up 7 bases and V 4 bases, and 12 bases lay outside the gene matches. CDR3 length: 16 residues. Complete variable domain (other parts from reference TRBV15 and TRBJ2-1): DAMVIQNPRYQVTQFGKPVTLSCSQTLNHNVMYWYQQKSSQAPKLLFHYYDKDFNNEADTPDNFQSRRPNTSFCFLDIRSPGLGDTAMYLCATSTSKREFRNEQFFGPGTRLTVL.

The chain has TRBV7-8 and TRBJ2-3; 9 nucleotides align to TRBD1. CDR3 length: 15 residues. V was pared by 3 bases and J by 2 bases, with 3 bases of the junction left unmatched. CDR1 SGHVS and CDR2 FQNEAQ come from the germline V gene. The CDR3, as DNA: TGTGCCAGCAGCTTGGACAGGGGATTCACAGATACGCAGTATTTT. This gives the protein CASSLDRGFTDTQYF.

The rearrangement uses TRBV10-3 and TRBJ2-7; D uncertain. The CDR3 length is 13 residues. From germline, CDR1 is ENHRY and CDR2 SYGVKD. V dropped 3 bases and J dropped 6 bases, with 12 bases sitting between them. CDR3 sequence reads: CAISERFSGEQYF. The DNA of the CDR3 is TGTGCCATCAGTGAAAGATTCTCAGGCGAGCAGTACTTC.

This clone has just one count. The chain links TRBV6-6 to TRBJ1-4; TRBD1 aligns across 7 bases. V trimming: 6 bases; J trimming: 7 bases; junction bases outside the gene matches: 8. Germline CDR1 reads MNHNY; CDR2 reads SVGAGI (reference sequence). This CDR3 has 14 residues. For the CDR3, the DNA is TGTGCCAGCAGGAGGGACAGAGCCACTGAAAAACTGTTTTTT. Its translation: CASRRDRATEKLFF.

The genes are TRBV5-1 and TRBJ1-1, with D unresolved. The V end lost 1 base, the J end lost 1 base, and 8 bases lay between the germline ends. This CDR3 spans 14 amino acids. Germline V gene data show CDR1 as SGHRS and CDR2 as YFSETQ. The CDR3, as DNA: TGCGCCAGCAGCTTGAGGCCGGGGAACACTGAAGCTTTCTTT. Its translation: CASSLRPGNTEAFF.

In DNA form, the CDR3 reads TGTGCCACCAGTGATTTGAGCCCTAATTCACCCCTCCACTTT. Its translation: CATSDLSPNSPLHF. The J gene is TRBJ1-6, the V gene TRBV24-1; no reliable D call. With 0 bases removed from V and 6 bases from J, the gap between germline ends came to 5 bases. Germline-derived CDR1 and CDR2 are KGHDR and SFDVKD. The CDR3 is made up of 14 amino acids.

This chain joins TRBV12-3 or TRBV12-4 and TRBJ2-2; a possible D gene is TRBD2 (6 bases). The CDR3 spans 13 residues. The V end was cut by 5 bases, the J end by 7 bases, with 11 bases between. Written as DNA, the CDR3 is TGTGCCAGCAGTCGTGGGCGGGGCGGGGAGCTGTTTTTT. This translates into CASSRGRGGELFF.

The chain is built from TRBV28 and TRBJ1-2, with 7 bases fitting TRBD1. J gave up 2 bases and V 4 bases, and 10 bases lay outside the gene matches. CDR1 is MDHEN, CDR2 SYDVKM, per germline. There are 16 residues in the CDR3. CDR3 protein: CASSSPAGTANYGYTF. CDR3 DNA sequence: TGTGCCAGCAGTTCCCCGGCCGGGACAGCGAACTATGGCTACACCTTC.

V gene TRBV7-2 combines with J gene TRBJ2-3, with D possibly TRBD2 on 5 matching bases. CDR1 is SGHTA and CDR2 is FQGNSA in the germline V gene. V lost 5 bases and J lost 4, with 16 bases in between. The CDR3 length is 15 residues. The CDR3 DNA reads TGTGCCAGCAGCATAGGATCGGGCGGGTCAGATACGCAGTATTTT. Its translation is CASSIGSGGSDTQYF.

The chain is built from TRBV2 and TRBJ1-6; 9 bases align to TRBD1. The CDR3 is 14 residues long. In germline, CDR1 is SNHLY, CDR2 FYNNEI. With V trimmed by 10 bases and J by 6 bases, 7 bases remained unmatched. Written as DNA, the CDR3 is TGTGCCACCATGCGGGACAGGGTTAATTCACCCCTCCACTTT. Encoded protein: CATMRDRVNSPLHF.

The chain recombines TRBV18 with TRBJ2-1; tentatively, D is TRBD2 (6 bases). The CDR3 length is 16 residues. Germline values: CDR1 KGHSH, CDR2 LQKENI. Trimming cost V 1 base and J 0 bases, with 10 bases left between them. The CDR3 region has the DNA TGTGCCAGCTCACCACGATCGGGGGACTCCTACAATGAGCAGTTCTTC. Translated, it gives CASSPRSGDSYNEQFF.

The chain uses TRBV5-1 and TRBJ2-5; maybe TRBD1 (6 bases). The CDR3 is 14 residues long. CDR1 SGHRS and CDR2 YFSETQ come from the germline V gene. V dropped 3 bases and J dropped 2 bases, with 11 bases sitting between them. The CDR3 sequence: CASSYGQPQETQYF. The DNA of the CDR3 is TGCGCCAGCAGCTACGGACAGCCTCAAGAGACCCAGTACTTC.

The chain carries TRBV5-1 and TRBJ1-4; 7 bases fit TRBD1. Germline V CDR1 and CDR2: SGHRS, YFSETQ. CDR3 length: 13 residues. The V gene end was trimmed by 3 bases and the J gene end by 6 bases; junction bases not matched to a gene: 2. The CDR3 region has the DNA TGCGCCAGCAGCTCTGGGACAGATGAAAAACTGTTTTTT. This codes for CASSSGTDEKLFF.